The clone carrying this TCR beta chain was found once. This record comes from a study of cytomegalovirus exposure and HLA in healthy donors. This CDR3 contains 14 residues. The germline V gene encodes CDR1 MNHEY and CDR2 SMNVEV (reference sequence). V lost 8 bases and J 8 bases, leaving 19 bases between the germline ends. Libraries were prepared by immunoSEQ multiplex PCR; TCRdb keeps only in-frame clonotypes and omits some of them. The sample carries under 200,000 clones, around 92% recorded once. The receptor's source is a man aged 18 to 30 in good health and CMV-seropositive. This chain joins TRBV27 and TRBJ2-1; possibly TRBD2 for D (6 bases). Sequencing was carried out using PBMCs. The CDR3 reads CASSGASEYDEQFF. The CDR3 bases are TGTGCCAGCTCCGGGGCTAGCGAATACGATGAGCAGTTCTTC.